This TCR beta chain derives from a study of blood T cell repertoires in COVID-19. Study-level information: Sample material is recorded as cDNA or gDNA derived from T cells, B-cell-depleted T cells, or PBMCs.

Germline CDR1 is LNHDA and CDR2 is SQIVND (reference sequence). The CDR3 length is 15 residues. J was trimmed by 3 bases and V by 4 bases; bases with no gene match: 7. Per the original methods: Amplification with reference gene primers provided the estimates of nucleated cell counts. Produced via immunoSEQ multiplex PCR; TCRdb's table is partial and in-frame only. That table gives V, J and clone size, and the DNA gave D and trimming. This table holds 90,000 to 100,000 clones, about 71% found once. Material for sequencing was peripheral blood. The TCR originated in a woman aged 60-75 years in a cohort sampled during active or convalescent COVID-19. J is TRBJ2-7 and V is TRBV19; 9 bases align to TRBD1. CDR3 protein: CASSRGDRAVYEQYF. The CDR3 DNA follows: TGTGCCAGTAGTAGGGGGGACAGGGCCGTCTACGAGCAGTACTTC.